This TCR beta chain was sequenced for a study of control samples from healthy donors and cancer patients. Sequenced by immunoSEQ multiplex PCR; TCRdb stores in-frame clones only, minus some. The repertoire holds 65,000 to 95,000 clones, with around 87% as singletons. CDR1 and CDR2 from the germline V gene are LNHDA and SQIVND (reference sequence). The CDR3 spans 17 residues. After removal of 5 bases from V and 0 bases from J, the junction contained 6 bases not matched to a gene. The chain links TRBV19 to TRBJ2-3; 12 nucleotides line up with TRBD2. This TCR came from a man aged 50-60 years in good health. The source material was blood. CDR3 region: CASSLTSGGLSTDTQYF. CDR3 nucleotides: TGTGCCAGTAGTCTGACTAGCGGGGGCCTTAGCACAGATACGCAGTATTTT.